This T cell receptor beta chain was retrieved from a study of human thymus T cells. The CDR3 length is 17 residues. Germline-derived CDR1 and CDR2 are LNHNV and YYDKDF (reference sequence). J gave up 2 bases and V 4 bases, and 10 bases lay outside the gene matches. This clone was found once. What it recognizes is unknown. Obtained as resections during corrective heart surgery, the thymus tissue was then studied. Study conclusions and caveats: Related research examined unrelated individuals and reported that their thymic repertoires overlapped highly.

Repertoires were generated with immunoSEQ multiplex PCR, while TCRdb's copy carries only in-frame clones and drops some. The table includes about 130,000 clones, around 94% detected once. The receptor comes from a boy less than two years old with a congenital heart defect but otherwise immunologically healthy. The chain uses TRBV15 and TRBJ2-4; TRBD1 matches at 8 bases. Sequencing was performed on thymus tissue. The CDR3: CATSNLNRGRSKNIQYF. Written as DNA, the CDR3 is TGTGCCACCAGCAACCTCAACAGGGGGAGGTCCAAAAACATTCAGTACTTC.